This TCR beta chain was identified during a study of naive and memory T cell subsets. Study conclusions and caveats: This RNA-based method may be sensitive to activation-related transcript changes.

The CDR3 has 16 amino acids. Germline CDR1 is MNHEY and CDR2 is SMNVEV (reference sequence). V shed 7 bases, J shed 5 bases, and the junction held 12 bases outside the gene matches. The library had UMIs added by 3' ligation of an oligonucleotide to TCR cDNA. Adult healthy volunteers gave 2.5 ml peripheral blood for whole-blood RNA. Cells were not sorted; total RNA input targeted roughly 1 to 1000 ng. There are many counts of this clonotype. What it binds is not known. The SP2 primer and nested alpha and beta constant region primers amplified ligated cDNA in four rounds. Alpha and beta constant region primers primed reverse transcription for blood and skin samples. Via MiXCR, TCRdb re-called the 5' RACE reads, giving one row per CDR3 protein. The sample has about 48,000 distinct CDR3 sequences; about 4.8% are singletons.

This chain joins TRBV27 and TRBJ2-1; 9 bases align to TRBD2. This TCR was recovered from a female donor in good health. The CDR3 loop reads CASNQLGGRADNEQFF. CDR3 nucleotides: TGTGCCAGCAACCAGCTGGGCGGGAGGGCCGACAATGAGCAGTTCTTC.